This T cell receptor beta chain stems from a study of CD8 T cells in Susac syndrome. Reverse transcription of roughly 0.45 to 1 ug RNA used random hexamers. Coverage of TCR beta CDR3 amplification by immunoSEQ multiplex PCR extended to 54 Vbeta and 13 Jbeta. MiXCR, run by TCRdb on the immunoSEQ multiplex PCR reads, gives a single entry per CDR3 protein. This sample has 150,000 to 200,000 distinct CDR3 sequences, with about 93% found just once. TEMRA cells were FACS-enriched, with CD8+ and CD4+ T cells isolated negatively. Germline lookup yields CDR1 SGHTA and CDR2 FQGNSA. This CDR3 contains 13 residues. The ends were cut back, 4 bases at V and 5 bases at J, with 9 bases in the middle.

This clonotype originated in a human donor in good health. Sequenced: CD4+ T cells from PBMCs. The genes are TRBV7-2 and TRBJ2-1, with D possibly being TRBD1 or TRBD2 (5 bases each). The DNA for the CDR3 is TGTGCCAGCAGCTGGGGACCGAACAATGAGCAGTTCTTC. The encoded protein is CASSWGPNNEQFF.